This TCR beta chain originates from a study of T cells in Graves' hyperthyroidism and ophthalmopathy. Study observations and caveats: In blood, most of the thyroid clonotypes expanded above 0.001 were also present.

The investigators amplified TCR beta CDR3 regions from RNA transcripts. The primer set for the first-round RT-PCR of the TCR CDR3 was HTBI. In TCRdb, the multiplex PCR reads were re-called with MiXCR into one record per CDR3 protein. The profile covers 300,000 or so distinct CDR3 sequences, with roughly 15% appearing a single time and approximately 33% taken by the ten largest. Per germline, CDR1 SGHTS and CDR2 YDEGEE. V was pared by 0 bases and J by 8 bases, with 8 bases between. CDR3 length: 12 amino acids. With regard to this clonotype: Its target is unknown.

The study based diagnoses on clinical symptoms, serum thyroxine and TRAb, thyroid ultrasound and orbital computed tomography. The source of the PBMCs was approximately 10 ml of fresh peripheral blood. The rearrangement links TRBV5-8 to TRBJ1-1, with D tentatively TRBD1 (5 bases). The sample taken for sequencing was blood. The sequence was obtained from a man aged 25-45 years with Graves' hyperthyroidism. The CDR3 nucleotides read TGTGCCAGCAGCTTGGATTACAGGGAAGCTTTCTTT. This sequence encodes CASSLDYREAFF.